These T cell receptor beta chains were read from a single sample in a study of beta chain features in type 1 diabetes. Profiling relied on immunoSEQ multiplex PCR, and the TCRdb table lists in-frame clones only, not all of them. The sample lists 500,000 to 650,000 clones; 9.5% to 15% were seen once. Sequencing used naive CD4+ T cells from blood. The receptors were sampled from a man aged 25-45 years with type 1 diabetes. Both conserved end residues are part of each CDR3. Fields, in order: CDR3 protein, CDR3 DNA, J gene, D gene, V gene, clone size. A D gene is named only where the DNA matches it firmly. Only part of the rows carry a size: once, few, many, or a class if the clone is expanded.

CDR3 protein: CASSLASAGANVLTF
CDR3 DNA: TGTGCCAGCAGCTTAGCGAGTGCTGGGGCCAACGTCCTGACTTTC
J gene: TRBJ2-6
D gene: NA
V gene: TRBV7-3
clone size: NA

CDR3 protein: CASSVAWGYEQYF
CDR3 DNA: TGTGCCAGCAGCGTAGCTTGGGGATACGAGCAGTACTTC
J gene: TRBJ2-7
D gene: NA
V gene: TRBV9
clone size: NA

CDR3 protein: CAISESTGLAGGPYNEQFF
CDR3 DNA: TGTGCCATCAGTGAGTCTACAGGACTAGCGGGGGGTCCCTACAATGAGCAGTTCTTC
J gene: TRBJ2-1
D gene: TRBD2
V gene: TRBV10-3
clone size: NA

CDR3 protein: CASSVVVGGTDTQYF
CDR3 DNA: TGTGCCAGCAGCGTAGTGGTAGGAGGCACAGATACGCAGTATTTT
J gene: TRBJ2-3
D gene: NA
V gene: TRBV9
clone size: few

CDR3 protein: CASSYGQAYGYTF
CDR3 DNA: TGTGCCAGCAGTTACGGACAGGCCTATGGCTACACCTTC
J gene: TRBJ1-2
D gene: TRBD1
V gene: TRBV6-5
clone size: few

CDR3 protein: CASSLGTGGNTEAFF
CDR3 DNA: TGTGCCAGCAGTCTAGGGACAGGGGGGAACACTGAAGCTTTCTTT
J gene: TRBJ1-1
D gene: TRBD1
V gene: TRBV27
clone size: NA

CDR3 protein: CASSYAGTYQETQYF
CDR3 DNA: TGTGCCAGCAGTTACGCGGGTACCTACCAAGAGACCCAGTACTTC
J gene: TRBJ2-5
D gene: NA
V gene: TRBV6-6
clone size: few

CDR3 protein: CASSSRGLGVVGTDTQYF
CDR3 DNA: TGTGCCAGTAGTTCCCGCGGGCTAGGAGTGGTGGGCACAGATACGCAGTATTTT
J gene: TRBJ2-3
D gene: NA
V gene: TRBV19
clone size: few

CDR3 protein: CASSLIGQGQETQYF
CDR3 DNA: TGCGCCAGCAGCTTGATCGGACAGGGCCAAGAGACCCAGTACTTC
J gene: TRBJ2-5
D gene: TRBD1
V gene: TRBV5-1
clone size: few

CDR3 protein: CASSSRTSGEKLFF
CDR3 DNA: TGCGCCAGCAGCTCTAGGACCTCTGGGGAAAAACTGTTTTTT
J gene: TRBJ1-4
D gene: NA
V gene: TRBV5-1
clone size: few

CDR3 protein: CASSSIRADEQFF
CDR3 DNA: TGTGCCAGCAGTTCCATAAGGGCGGATGAGCAGTTCTTC
J gene: TRBJ2-1
D gene: NA
V gene: TRBV27
clone size: NA

CDR3 protein: CASSRTSGPTGELFF
CDR3 DNA: TGTGCCAGCAGCCGGACTAGCGGGCCCACCGGGGAGCTGTTTTTT
J gene: TRBJ2-2
D gene: TRBD2
V gene: TRBV5-4
clone size: NA

CDR3 protein: CASSYSRDRDNEQFF
CDR3 DNA: TGTGCCAGCAGTTACTCCCGGGACAGGGACAATGAGCAGTTCTTC
J gene: TRBJ2-1
D gene: TRBD1
V gene: TRBV6-6
clone size: NA

CDR3 protein: CASSMPGGQGDGEQYF
CDR3 DNA: TGTGCCAGTAGTATGCCCGGGGGACAGGGCGACGGGGAGCAGTACTTC
J gene: TRBJ2-7
D gene: TRBD1
V gene: TRBV19
clone size: NA

CDR3 protein: CASFPDVEAREQYF
CDR3 DNA: TGTGCCAGCTTTCCGGACGTCGAAGCGAGAGAGCAGTACTTC
J gene: TRBJ2-5
D gene: NA
V gene: TRBV7-9
clone size: NA

CDR3 protein: CASSVGTGAYEQYF
CDR3 DNA: TGTGCCAGCAGCGTAGGGACCGGGGCCTACGAGCAGTACTTC
J gene: TRBJ2-7
D gene: NA
V gene: TRBV7-2
clone size: few

CDR3 protein: CASSRPEDPYYEQYF
CDR3 DNA: TGCGCCAGCAGCCGGCCGGAAGATCCTTACTACGAGCAGTACTTC
J gene: TRBJ2-7
D gene: NA
V gene: TRBV23-1
clone size: NA

CDR3 protein: CASSLTGTSTDTQYF
CDR3 DNA: TGTGCCAGCAGCCTGACGGGAACTAGCACAGATACGCAGTATTTT
J gene: TRBJ2-3
D gene: NA
V gene: TRBV14
clone size: NA

CDR3 protein: CASSLSSGASGEQYF
CDR3 DNA: TGTGCCAGCAGCTTATCTAGCGGGGCTTCGGGGGAGCAGTACTTC
J gene: TRBJ2-7
D gene: TRBD2
V gene: TRBV7-9
clone size: few

CDR3 protein: CAWSTGPSGTDTQYF
CDR3 DNA: TGTGCCTGGAGTACCGGACCCTCAGGCACAGATACGCAGTATTTT
J gene: TRBJ2-3
D gene: NA
V gene: TRBV30
clone size: NA

CDR3 protein: CASSQEAYGYGYTF
CDR3 DNA: TGTGCCAGCAGCCAGGAAGCGTATGGGTATGGCTACACCTTC
J gene: TRBJ1-2
D gene: NA
V gene: TRBV14
clone size: NA

CDR3 protein: CASSKDRGLSYGYTF
CDR3 DNA: TGTGCCAGCAGCAAAGACAGGGGGCTTAGCTATGGCTACACCTTC
J gene: TRBJ1-2
D gene: NA
V gene: TRBV21-1
clone size: few

CDR3 protein: CASSLASIRDRDQPQHF
CDR3 DNA: TGTGCCAGCAGCTTAGCTAGCATCCGGGACAGGGATCAGCCCCAGCATTTT
J gene: TRBJ1-5
D gene: TRBD1
V gene: TRBV7-8
clone size: few

CDR3 protein: CASSQIPSGDEQYF
CDR3 DNA: TGTGCCAGCAGCCAAATTCCCTCGGGGGACGAGCAGTACTTC
J gene: TRBJ2-7
D gene: NA
V gene: TRBV9
clone size: few

CDR3 protein: CAWSLTSDEQFF
CDR3 DNA: TGTGCCTGGAGTTTGACTAGCGATGAGCAGTTCTTC
J gene: TRBJ2-1
D gene: TRBD2
V gene: TRBV30
clone size: few

CDR3 protein: CASSIRDRMNTEAFF
CDR3 DNA: TGTGCCAGCAGCATCCGGGACAGAATGAACACTGAAGCTTTCTTT
J gene: TRBJ1-1
D gene: TRBD1
V gene: TRBV5-6
clone size: NA

CDR3 protein: CASSFFPGQGDGYTF
CDR3 DNA: TGTGCCAGCAGCTTTTTCCCGGGACAGGGAGATGGCTACACCTTC
J gene: TRBJ1-2
D gene: TRBD1
V gene: TRBV7-2
clone size: NA

CDR3 protein: CSVGGPNEKLFF
CDR3 DNA: TGCAGCGTTGGGGGTCCCAATGAAAAACTGTTTTTT
J gene: TRBJ1-4
D gene: NA
V gene: TRBV29-1
clone size: NA

CDR3 protein: CASSNPWGGQNIQYF
CDR3 DNA: TGTGCCAGCAGTAACCCTTGGGGGGGGCAAAACATTCAGTACTTC
J gene: TRBJ2-4
D gene: NA
V gene: TRBV28
clone size: few

CDR3 protein: CSVELGYEQYF
CDR3 DNA: TGCAGCGTGGAACTGGGTTACGAGCAGTACTTC
J gene: TRBJ2-7
D gene: NA
V gene: TRBV29-1
clone size: few

CDR3 protein: CSAAGVLETEAFF
CDR3 DNA: TGCAGCGCAGCGGGGGTGTTGGAGACTGAAGCTTTCTTT
J gene: TRBJ1-1
D gene: NA
V gene: TRBV29-1
clone size: NA

CDR3 protein: CASSRMTGGPYEQYF
CDR3 DNA: TGCGCCAGCAGCAGAATGACAGGGGGGCCCTACGAGCAGTACTTC
J gene: TRBJ2-7
D gene: TRBD1
V gene: TRBV5-1
clone size: few

CDR3 protein: CAWLPGDRGGYTF
CDR3 DNA: TGTGCCTGGTTACCCGGGGACAGGGGCGGCTACACCTTC
J gene: TRBJ1-2
D gene: TRBD1
V gene: TRBV30
clone size: few

CDR3 protein: CASSLPRDFFPQYF
CDR3 DNA: TGTGCCAGCAGTTTACCCAGGGACTTTTTCCCGCAGTATTTT
J gene: TRBJ2-3
D gene: NA
V gene: TRBV28
clone size: few

CDR3 protein: CASSFDRDIGYTF
CDR3 DNA: TGTGCCAGCAGCTTCGACAGGGATATTGGCTACACCTTC
J gene: TRBJ1-2
D gene: TRBD1
V gene: TRBV6-5
clone size: NA

CDR3 protein: CASSSMSNQPQHF
CDR3 DNA: TGTGCCAGTTCTTCTATGAGCAATCAGCCCCAGCATTTT
J gene: TRBJ1-5
D gene: NA
V gene: TRBV19
clone size: few

CDR3 protein: CASSSGTALDEQYF
CDR3 DNA: TGTGCCAGCAGTTCCGGGACGGCCCTCGACGAGCAGTACTTC
J gene: TRBJ2-7
D gene: NA
V gene: TRBV28
clone size: NA

CDR3 protein: CASSWSSPGAQETQYF
CDR3 DNA: TGTGCCAGCAGCTGGTCTTCGCCAGGGGCGCAAGAGACCCAGTACTTC
J gene: TRBJ2-5
D gene: NA
V gene: TRBV7-6
clone size: few

CDR3 protein: CSVSTGSRDEQFF
CDR3 DNA: TGCAGCGTTTCGACAGGGTCAAGGGATGAGCAGTTCTTC
J gene: TRBJ2-1
D gene: TRBD1
V gene: TRBV29-1
clone size: few

CDR3 protein: CSAQQETQYF
CDR3 DNA: TGCAGTGCTCAGCAAGAGACCCAGTACTTC
J gene: TRBJ2-5
D gene: NA
V gene: TRBV20-1
clone size: NA

CDR3 protein: CASSPTGQGTDTQYF
CDR3 DNA: TGTGCCAGCAGCCCGACGGGACAGGGCACAGATACGCAGTATTTT
J gene: TRBJ2-3
D gene: TRBD1
V gene: TRBV7-3
clone size: few

CDR3 protein: CASSLLGTGSTYEQYF
CDR3 DNA: TGCGCCAGCAGCCTTTTAGGGACAGGGTCTACCTACGAGCAGTACTTC
J gene: TRBJ2-7
D gene: TRBD1
V gene: TRBV4-3
clone size: few

CDR3 protein: CASSVGFLTGGGNTIYF
CDR3 DNA: TGTGCCAGCAGCGTAGGGTTCTTGACAGGAGGAGGAAACACCATATATTTT
J gene: TRBJ1-3
D gene: NA
V gene: TRBV9
clone size: NA

CDR3 protein: CASSPFGGEQFF
CDR3 DNA: TGTGCCAGCAGCCCTTTTGGGGGTGAGCAGTTCTTC
J gene: TRBJ2-1
D gene: NA
V gene: TRBV7-2
clone size: few

CDR3 protein: CASSPTDPLEAFF
CDR3 DNA: TGTGCCAGCAGCCCCACGGACCCGCTTGAAGCTTTCTTT
J gene: TRBJ1-1
D gene: NA
V gene: TRBV7-9
clone size: NA